What follows is one T cell receptor (beta chain) and its context. The table lists this clone with a count of one. The clone's antigen remains unknown. One base away there is no much larger clone; base qualities are not given. The record originates from a study of cytomegalovirus exposure and HLA in healthy donors (dated by TCRdb to 2017 to 2019). Describing the broader study: An earlier analysis of several hundred of the donors reported 276 Gb of sequence data and approximately 120 million unique TCR beta sequences obtained from about 179 million T cells. An early release covering 550 to 650 HLA-typed donors comprised approximately 300 gigabases of sequencing data and around 86 million unique TCR sequences. The genetic ancestry cluster associated with self-reported Caucasian donors included roughly 84% of the approximately 410 genotyped donors. The study aimed to test whether signatures of past pathogen exposure could be identified by cataloging public T cell receptors. Using immunosequencing, the study profiled T cell repertoires from around 670 subjects and related those repertoires to cytomegalovirus serostatus. A separate validation cohort of 90 to 150 different subjects was used in addition to the roughly 670-subject first cohort. The study combined high-throughput TCR immunosequencing, statistical association of individual TCRs with disease status, and machine learning to predict cytomegalovirus infection status. A later analysis re-analyzed previously published TCR beta repertoires from about 730 donors and added high-resolution HLA genotyping to study TCR occurrence patterns. In the later analysis, no new phenotypic data were used to find candidate immune exposures; instead, reliance was placed on TCR beta sequences and their occurrence across donors. To decide whether each TCR beta V gene segment behaved as functional or pseudogenic, an earlier analysis of approximately 620 of the donors relied on high-throughput TCR beta sequencing. Donor age, sex, ethnicity and CMV serostatus were collected together with the repertoire data. A later genetic analysis used genome-wide SNP genotypes for about 60% of the roughly 700 donors, treating that subset as a discovery cohort. Every repertoire in the discovery cohort had been generated on one and the same sequencing platform. HLA typing included class I and class II loci at four-digit resolution. The number of donors typed differed by locus, with 629-630 for A, B, C, DRB1 and DQB1, around 500 for DQA1, over 600 for DPA1, and around 450 for DPB1. About five DR-DQ haplotypes were treated as single units for association and clustering because of strong linkage in the cohort. Among over 350 genotyped donors of the cohort, an average of around 240,000 unique TCR beta nucleotide sequences were sequenced per donor, around 18% of them non-productive. What the authors observed across the whole study: According to a later analysis, most CMV-associated TCR beta chains appeared to be HLA-restricted, and the HLA associations seemed to be driven largely by CMV exposure. This cohort had only TCR beta chains sequenced, and the lack of alpha or paired-chain data limited which features could be detected. The study gave a list of 150 to 200 TCR beta chains associated with cytomegalovirus. Immune exposure information for the cohort was limited to CMV serostatus. Because counts were too low, roughly 17 rarely observed V segments, including chromosome 9 orphons, were left out of the earlier analysis of about 620 of the donors. Across donors, most TCR sequences were observed very rarely, whereas some public TCRs were present in many individuals. In an earlier analysis of fewer than 750 of the donors, most TCR beta V segments were observed in productive rearrangements about 90% or about 30% of the time, broadly matching IMGT annotations. Compared with the roughly 710-donor mean, donors in an Asian-associated ancestry cluster had fewer N-insertions in productive TCRs, according to a later genetic analysis. It was suggested by the authors that the approach could potentially be generalized to other disease states and immunological phenotypes. When HLA alleles, especially DR and DQ, strongly co-occurred, TCR associations were difficult to assign to individual alleles. Because HLA typing was missing for some donors at each locus, association tests included only the typed subset. In vitro tests confirmed that a few of the cytomegalovirus-associated TCR beta chains recognize cytomegalovirus antigens. According to a later analysis, TCR association rates differed among HLA loci, with DRB1 alleles showing the most associated TCRs and HLA-C alleles showing the fewest. Presence/absence analyses assumed roughly uniform sequencing depth across donors, an assumption that may not hold. A cluster of highly shared sequence variants was judged likely to be a technical artifact of the sequencing pipeline. A further reported finding was that TCR beta sequences accurately predicted the HLA-A and HLA-B alleles for most subjects in the first cohort. The classifier was reported to diagnose cytomegalovirus status with high specificity and sensitivity in both the original cohort and the validation cohort. In a later analysis, over 15,000 TCR beta sequences were associated with specific HLA alleles at a false discovery rate of 0.05. A later analysis reported that several top co-occurrence clusters appeared linked to parvovirus B19, influenza, CMV and Epstein-Barr virus. V-gene and J-gene trimming of TCR beta chains was associated with a missense DCLRE1C variant in a later genetic analysis, and the association was replicated in an independent cohort. Linkage disequilibrium might explain the correlated functional status among segregating V segments, but an unknown experimental factor could not be ruled out. In a later analysis, HLA-associated TCR beta chains were found to be more clonally expanded and to have lower generation probabilities than equally common non-associated chains. Some IMGT-functional V segments, including TRBV6-2 and TRBV6-3, could not be told apart with the 87-base-pair reads, so those segments were excluded.

The cohort comprised 710 or so healthy bone marrow donors. All cohort members were sampled while nominally healthy, although unrecorded immune exposures were likely present. The donor tested CMV seronegative, placing the donor among the approximately 360 seronegative members of the cohort. A peripheral blood sample was collected from each donor, and TCR beta sequencing was performed on peripheral blood mononuclear cells. Genomic DNA was extracted from the blood cell samples with the Qiagen DNeasy Blood Extraction Kit. CDR1 is given as SNHLY and CDR2 as FYNNEI, both from the germline V gene. V was cut back by 7 bases and J by 4 bases, leaving a gap of 10 bases between them. The CDR3 numbers 12 residues from cysteine through phenylalanine. Solely the CDR3 DNA is kept, with 36 bases framed from the first base. Library construction relied on the immunoSEQ multiplex PCR assay. For the multiplex PCR, a mixture combining 60 forward primers for TCR Vbeta segments and 13 reverse primers for TCR Jbeta segments was used. Amplification of the CDR3 region of rearranged TCR beta genes was performed with a multiplex PCR assay on genomic DNA. The amplified TCR beta libraries were sequenced on the Illumina HiSeq System as 87-base-pair reads. Per the authors' processing: In a later analysis, some 80 million unique TCR beta chains were counted across the approximately 670 repertoires, and about 9.9 million of these chains were shared by at least two donors. Raw reads were error-corrected and collapsed into unique sequences by a nearest-neighbor algorithm in which closely related sequences were merged to remove PCR and sequencing errors. To assign V, D and J gene segments, CDR3 sequences were aligned to IMGT reference sequences. For a sequence to be retained, a match of at least six nucleotides was required to both a V gene segment and a J gene segment. Rearrangements were called productive when the CDR3 lacked stop codons and stayed in frame with V and J; all others were non-productive. CDR3 was defined by IMGT convention, running from the second conserved V-encoded cysteine to the conserved J-encoded phenylalanine. Sequences without an unambiguous match to a single V gene segment were excluded from the earlier analysis of approximately 560 of the donors. In an earlier analysis of some 590 of the donors, a V segment was called functional when productive rearrangements were above 56.7%, and segregating when the standard deviation between donors exceeded 5%. A statistical classification framework was built for diagnosing cytomegalovirus status from the catalog of TCR beta chain sequences. In a later analysis, V and J genes were assigned by comparing TCR nucleotide sequences against IMGT/GENE-DB human TR gene sequences. In a later analysis, CDR3 sequences and most-parsimonious VDJ recombination scenarios were assigned using the TCRdist pipeline. In a later analysis, each TCR beta chain was defined by its CDR3 amino acid sequence together with its V-gene family, and reads lacking a unique V-gene family were excluded. To address suspected cross-contamination and a sequencing artifact, a later analysis removed under 600 highly shared, low-generation-probability nucleotide sequences. In a later analysis, a clonal expansion index for each public chain was calculated from normalized within-repertoire ranks of inferred template counts. In a later analysis, generation probabilities were computed using a VDJ recombination model fitted to out-of-frame rearrangements, and the results were checked against IGoR. In a later analysis, TCR-TCR, TCR-HLA and TCR-CMV co-occurrence was scored with hypergeometric tests, and a repertoire-size bias correction was applied to TCR pairs. In a later analysis, false discovery rates were estimated by permuting HLA or CMV assignments 20 times. A later analysis grouped co-occurring TCRs with DBSCAN, adding TCRdist sequence similarity when clustering within HLA-allele-positive subsets. Repertoires with fewer than 30,000 or more than 120,000 public chains were left out of co-occurrence clustering, as were several repertoires with anomalous nucleotide sharing. This immuneACCESS table, as held by TCRdb, lists in-frame sequences with V and J called but not all clones. Of the missing ones, under half trace to an unresolved V gene in checked studies; the others have no known cause. The V and J calls and clone size come from that table; D and trimming were worked out from the DNA. This sample has fewer than 120,000 clones in its table, and approximately 84% of those were observed once. The biggest ten clones account for about 1.8% of the sample.

Sequencing was done on a sample of PBMCs. The clonotype originates from a man in his forties in good health and CMV-seronegative. The chain joins TRBV2 to TRBJ1-1; a tentative D match to TRBD1 spans 5 bases. The CDR3 region has the sequence CASIRVPTEAFF. The bases are TGTGCCAGCATCAGGGTGCCCACTGAAGCTTTCTTT.